Listed below are T cell receptor beta chains from one sample, sequenced in a study of early T cells in non-severe SARS-CoV-2 infection. In TCRdb, the 5' RACE reads were re-called with MiXCR into one record per CDR3 protein. The sample includes 80,000 or so distinct CDR3 sequences, around 11% of them seen just once. The sample in question was whole blood, obtained at baseline. Receptors originate from an adult who was a healthcare worker with PCR-confirmed SARS-CoV-2 infection or an uninfected control (not recorded which). CDR3s leave out the opening cysteine and the closing phenylalanine or tryptophan.

J gene: TRBJ1-1; V gene: TRBV29-1; CDR3 protein: SVDTEAF
J gene: TRBJ1-5; V gene: TRBV11-2; CDR3 protein: ASSLEAGRPQH
J gene: TRBJ2-1; V gene: TRBV7-2; CDR3 protein: ASSLQRGGYNEQF
J gene: TRBJ1-1; V gene: TRBV13; CDR3 protein: ASSQKGQIMNTEAF
J gene: TRBJ1-3; V gene: TRBV5-1; CDR3 protein: ASSMDSRFNTIY
J gene: TRBJ1-4; V gene: TRBV7-9; CDR3 protein: ASSFGQANEKLF
J gene: TRBJ2-3; V gene: TRBV9; CDR3 protein: ASSVRTALGTDTQY
J gene: TRBJ2-1; V gene: TRBV7-6; CDR3 protein: ASSLASSGNEQF
J gene: TRBJ1-1; V gene: TRBV11-3; CDR3 protein: ASSLGRGANTEAF
J gene: TRBJ1-1; V gene: TRBV12-3/TRBV12-4; CDR3 protein: ASSMIQGNTEAF
J gene: TRBJ2-3; V gene: TRBV15; CDR3 protein: ATSRTGGLDTQY
J gene: TRBJ2-3; V gene: TRBV11-2; CDR3 protein: ASSLDRNTDTQY
J gene: TRBJ2-2; V gene: TRBV5-4; CDR3 protein: ASSSVRTAGELF
J gene: TRBJ1-2; V gene: TRBV29-1; CDR3 protein: SVGRAGSLGYGYT
J gene: TRBJ2-1; V gene: TRBV11-2; CDR3 protein: ASSLTGNEQF
J gene: TRBJ2-3; V gene: TRBV11-1; CDR3 protein: ASSLQGGGPQY
J gene: TRBJ2-1; V gene: TRBV6-2/TRBV6-3; CDR3 protein: ASSWGTYNEQF
J gene: TRBJ2-7; V gene: TRBV28; CDR3 protein: ASTPGTGHYEQY
J gene: TRBJ1-1; V gene: TRBV18; CDR3 protein: ASSPYRGGMTEAF
J gene: TRBJ2-3; V gene: TRBV5-6; CDR3 protein: ASSIYRGSGFTDTQY
J gene: TRBJ2-7; V gene: TRBV12-3/TRBV12-4; CDR3 protein: ASSLGAGGPYEQY
J gene: TRBJ2-5; V gene: TRBV12-3/TRBV12-4; CDR3 protein: ASRLGQGKGETQY
J gene: TRBJ2-7; V gene: TRBV27; CDR3 protein: ASSFAGTYEQY
J gene: TRBJ2-7; V gene: TRBV7-3; CDR3 protein: ASSPTGGGYEQY
J gene: TRBJ2-5; V gene: TRBV7-2; CDR3 protein: ASSGPGVEETQY
J gene: TRBJ1-1; V gene: TRBV10-1; CDR3 protein: ASSVEGGVAEAF
J gene: TRBJ1-4; V gene: TRBV7-9; CDR3 protein: ASSLRQGKEKLF
J gene: TRBJ2-1; V gene: TRBV19; CDR3 protein: ASSLGLAGYNEQF
J gene: TRBJ1-6; V gene: TRBV12-5; CDR3 protein: ASGHPSSSYNSPLH
J gene: TRBJ2-3; V gene: TRBV4-3; CDR3 protein: ASSQELAPGTDTQY
J gene: TRBJ2-5; V gene: TRBV10-3; CDR3 protein: AIGVQETQY
J gene: TRBJ1-1; V gene: TRBV7-2; CDR3 protein: ASSLDPLPNTEAF
J gene: TRBJ2-1; V gene: TRBV11-3; CDR3 protein: ASSSSGLAGNEQF
J gene: TRBJ2-1; V gene: TRBV6-2/TRBV6-3; CDR3 protein: ASSYGGSAAINEQF
J gene: TRBJ2-2; V gene: TRBV12-3/TRBV12-4; CDR3 protein: ETRDRVVSWTGELF
J gene: TRBJ2-3; V gene: TRBV6-2/TRBV6-3; CDR3 protein: ASSYPRRAMPDTQY
J gene: TRBJ2-5; V gene: TRBV29-1; CDR3 protein: SVALAGMRETQY
J gene: TRBJ2-7; V gene: TRBV12-3/TRBV12-4; CDR3 protein: ASTRTEVSYEQY
J gene: TRBJ2-3; V gene: TRBV5-6; CDR3 protein: ASSLDYHTKGTDTQY
J gene: TRBJ2-3; V gene: TRBV20-1; CDR3 protein: SVQQDHTDTQY
J gene: TRBJ2-7; V gene: TRBV10-3; CDR3 protein: AISESGRAYEQY
J gene: TRBJ1-2; V gene: TRBV29-1; CDR3 protein: SVVAQGAYGYT
J gene: TRBJ1-5; V gene: TRBV6-5; CDR3 protein: ASSYRQGLGQPQH
J gene: TRBJ1-2; V gene: TRBV4-3; CDR3 protein: ASSQDLTAYGYT
J gene: TRBJ2-3; V gene: TRBV15; CDR3 protein: ATSREGQGTDTQY
J gene: TRBJ2-3; V gene: TRBV7-6; CDR3 protein: ASSFLRGRTDTQY
J gene: TRBJ1-4; V gene: TRBV7-2; CDR3 protein: ASSFYRGHEKLF
J gene: TRBJ1-3; V gene: TRBV6-1; CDR3 protein: ASSEAGTGAGNTIY
J gene: TRBJ2-7; V gene: TRBV6-5; CDR3 protein: ASSYAARENEQY